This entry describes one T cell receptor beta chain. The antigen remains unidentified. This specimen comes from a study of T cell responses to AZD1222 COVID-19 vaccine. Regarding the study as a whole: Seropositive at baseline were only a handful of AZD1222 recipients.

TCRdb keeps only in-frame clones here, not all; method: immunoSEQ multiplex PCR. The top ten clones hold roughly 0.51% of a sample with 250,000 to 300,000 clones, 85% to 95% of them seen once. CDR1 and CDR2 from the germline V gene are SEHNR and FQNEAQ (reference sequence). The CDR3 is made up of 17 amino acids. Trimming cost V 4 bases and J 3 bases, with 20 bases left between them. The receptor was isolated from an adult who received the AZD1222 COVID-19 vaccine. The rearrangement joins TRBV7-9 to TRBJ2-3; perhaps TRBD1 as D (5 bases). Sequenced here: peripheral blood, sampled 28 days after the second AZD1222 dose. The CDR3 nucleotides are TGTGCCAGCAGCTCACCTGTAGGGGTGGTTTTAACAGATACGCAGTATTTT. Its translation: CASSSPVGVVLTDTQYF.